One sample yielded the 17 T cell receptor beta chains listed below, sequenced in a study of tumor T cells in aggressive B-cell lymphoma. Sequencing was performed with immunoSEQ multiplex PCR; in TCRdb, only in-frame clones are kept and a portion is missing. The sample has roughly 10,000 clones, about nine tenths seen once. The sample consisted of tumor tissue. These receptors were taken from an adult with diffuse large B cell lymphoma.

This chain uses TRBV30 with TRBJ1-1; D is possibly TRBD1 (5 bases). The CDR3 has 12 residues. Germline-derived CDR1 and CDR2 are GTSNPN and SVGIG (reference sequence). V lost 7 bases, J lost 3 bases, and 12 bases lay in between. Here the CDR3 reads CASGGFDTEAFF. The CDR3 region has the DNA TGTGCCTCGGGGGGATTTGACACTGAAGCTTTCTTT.

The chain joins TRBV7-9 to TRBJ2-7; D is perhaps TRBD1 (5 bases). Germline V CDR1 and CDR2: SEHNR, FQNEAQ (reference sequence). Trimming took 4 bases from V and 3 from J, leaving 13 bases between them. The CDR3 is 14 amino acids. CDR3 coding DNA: TGTGCCAGCAGCTCCCAGGGCTTCAACTACGAGCAGTACTTC. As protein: CASSSQGFNYEQYF.

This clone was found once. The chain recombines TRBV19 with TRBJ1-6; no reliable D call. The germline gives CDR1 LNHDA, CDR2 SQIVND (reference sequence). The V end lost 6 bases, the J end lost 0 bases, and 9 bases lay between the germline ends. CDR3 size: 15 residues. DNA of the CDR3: TGTGCCAGTAGCCCGGAGAGCTCCTATAATTCACCCCTCCACTTT. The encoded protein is CASSPESSYNSPLHF.

The CDR3 spells CASSLGGAGKPYEQYF. The CDR3 DNA follows: TGTGCCAGCAGCTTAGGGGGAGCGGGAAAACCCTACGAGCAGTACTTC. The chain combines TRBV7-3 with TRBJ2-7; 7 bases align to TRBD2. The CDR3 is made up of 16 amino acids. The germline V gene has CDR1 SGHTA and CDR2 FQGTGA. V gave up 2 bases and J gave up 2 bases; unmatched junction bases: 9.

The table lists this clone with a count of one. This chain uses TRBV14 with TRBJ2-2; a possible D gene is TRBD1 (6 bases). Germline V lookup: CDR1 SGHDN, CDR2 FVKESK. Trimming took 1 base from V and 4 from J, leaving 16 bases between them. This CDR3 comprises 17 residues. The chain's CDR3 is CASSQVGTGMGTGELFF. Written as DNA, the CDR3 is TGTGCCAGCAGCCAAGTGGGCACAGGGATGGGCACCGGGGAGCTGTTTTTT.

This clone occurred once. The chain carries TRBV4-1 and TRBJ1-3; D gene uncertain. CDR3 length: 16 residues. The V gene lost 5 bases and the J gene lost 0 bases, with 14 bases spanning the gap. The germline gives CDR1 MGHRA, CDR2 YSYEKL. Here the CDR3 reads CASSSPTTSSGNTIYF. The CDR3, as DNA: TGCGCCAGCAGCTCCCCCACTACCAGCTCTGGAAACACCATATATTTT.

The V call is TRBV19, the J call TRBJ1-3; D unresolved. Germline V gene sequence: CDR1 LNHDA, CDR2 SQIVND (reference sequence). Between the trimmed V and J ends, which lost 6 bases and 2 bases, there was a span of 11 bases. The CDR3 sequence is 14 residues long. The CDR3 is CASSSGSAGNTIYF. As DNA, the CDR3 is TGTGCCAGTAGCTCGGGGTCGGCTGGAAACACCATATATTTT.

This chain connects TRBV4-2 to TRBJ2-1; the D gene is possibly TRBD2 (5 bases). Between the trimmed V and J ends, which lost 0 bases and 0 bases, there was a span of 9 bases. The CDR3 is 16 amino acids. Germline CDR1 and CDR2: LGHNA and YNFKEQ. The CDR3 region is CASSQEDRDSYNEQFF. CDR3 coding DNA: TGTGCCAGCAGCCAAGAAGACCGGGACTCCTACAATGAGCAGTTCTTC.

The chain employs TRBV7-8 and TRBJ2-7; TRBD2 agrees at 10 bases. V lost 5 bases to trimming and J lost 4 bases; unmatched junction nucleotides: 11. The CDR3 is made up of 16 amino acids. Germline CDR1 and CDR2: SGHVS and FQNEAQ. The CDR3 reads CASSPEELAGPYEQYF. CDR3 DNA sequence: TGTGCCAGCAGCCCCGAAGAACTAGCGGGGCCATACGAGCAGTACTTC.

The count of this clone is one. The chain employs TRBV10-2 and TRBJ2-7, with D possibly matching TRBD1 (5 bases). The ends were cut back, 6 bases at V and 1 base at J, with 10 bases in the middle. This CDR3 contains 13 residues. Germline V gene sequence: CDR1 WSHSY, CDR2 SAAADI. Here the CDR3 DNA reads TGCGCCAGCAGGCACAGGAGATCCTACGAGCAGTACTTC. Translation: CASRHRRSYEQYF.

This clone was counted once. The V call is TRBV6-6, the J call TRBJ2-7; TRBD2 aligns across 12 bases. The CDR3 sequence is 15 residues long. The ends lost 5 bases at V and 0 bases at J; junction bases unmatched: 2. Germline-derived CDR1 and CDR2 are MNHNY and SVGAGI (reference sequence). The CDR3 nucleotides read TGTGCCAGCAGTCTAGCGGGGGGGAGCTCCTACGAGCAGTACTTC. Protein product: CASSLAGGSSYEQYF.

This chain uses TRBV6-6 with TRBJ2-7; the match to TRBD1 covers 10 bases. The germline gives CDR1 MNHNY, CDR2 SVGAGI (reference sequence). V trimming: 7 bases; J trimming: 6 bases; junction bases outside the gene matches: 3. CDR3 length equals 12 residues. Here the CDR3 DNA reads TGTGCCAGCAAAGACAGGGGGCGCGAGCAGTACTTC. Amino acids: CASKDRGREQYF.

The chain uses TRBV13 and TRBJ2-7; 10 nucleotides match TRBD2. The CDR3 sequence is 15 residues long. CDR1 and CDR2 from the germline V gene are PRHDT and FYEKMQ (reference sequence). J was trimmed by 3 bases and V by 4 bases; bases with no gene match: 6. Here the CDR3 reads CASSSSSGGNYEQYF. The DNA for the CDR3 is TGTGCCAGCAGCTCTTCTAGCGGGGGAAACTACGAGCAGTACTTC.

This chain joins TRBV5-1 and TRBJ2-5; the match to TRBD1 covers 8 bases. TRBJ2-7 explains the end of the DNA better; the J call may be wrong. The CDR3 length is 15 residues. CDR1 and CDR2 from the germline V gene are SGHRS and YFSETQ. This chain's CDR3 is CASRDRDRTVYEQYF. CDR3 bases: TGCGCCAGCAGGGACAGGGACAGAACCGTCTACGAGCAGTACTTC.

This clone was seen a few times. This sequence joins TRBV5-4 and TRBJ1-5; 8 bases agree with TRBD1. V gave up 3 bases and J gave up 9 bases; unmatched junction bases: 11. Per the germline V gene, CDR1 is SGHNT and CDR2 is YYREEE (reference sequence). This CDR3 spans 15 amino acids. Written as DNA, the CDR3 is TGTGCCAGCAGCTCTTGGGACAGGCGCGAGGGGCCCCAGCATTTT. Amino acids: CASSSWDRREGPQHF.

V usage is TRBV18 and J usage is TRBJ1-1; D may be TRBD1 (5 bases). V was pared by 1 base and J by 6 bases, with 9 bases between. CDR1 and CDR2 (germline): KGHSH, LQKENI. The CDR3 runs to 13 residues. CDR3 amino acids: CASSPQGLAEAFF. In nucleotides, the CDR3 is TGTGCCAGCTCACCACAGGGGCTGGCTGAAGCTTTCTTT.

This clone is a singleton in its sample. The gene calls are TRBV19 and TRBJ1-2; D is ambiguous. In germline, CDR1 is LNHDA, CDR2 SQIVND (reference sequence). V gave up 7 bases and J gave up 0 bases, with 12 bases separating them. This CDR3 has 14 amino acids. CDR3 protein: CASKRRGANYGYTF. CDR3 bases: TGTGCCAGTAAACGTCGGGGAGCTAACTATGGCTACACCTTC.